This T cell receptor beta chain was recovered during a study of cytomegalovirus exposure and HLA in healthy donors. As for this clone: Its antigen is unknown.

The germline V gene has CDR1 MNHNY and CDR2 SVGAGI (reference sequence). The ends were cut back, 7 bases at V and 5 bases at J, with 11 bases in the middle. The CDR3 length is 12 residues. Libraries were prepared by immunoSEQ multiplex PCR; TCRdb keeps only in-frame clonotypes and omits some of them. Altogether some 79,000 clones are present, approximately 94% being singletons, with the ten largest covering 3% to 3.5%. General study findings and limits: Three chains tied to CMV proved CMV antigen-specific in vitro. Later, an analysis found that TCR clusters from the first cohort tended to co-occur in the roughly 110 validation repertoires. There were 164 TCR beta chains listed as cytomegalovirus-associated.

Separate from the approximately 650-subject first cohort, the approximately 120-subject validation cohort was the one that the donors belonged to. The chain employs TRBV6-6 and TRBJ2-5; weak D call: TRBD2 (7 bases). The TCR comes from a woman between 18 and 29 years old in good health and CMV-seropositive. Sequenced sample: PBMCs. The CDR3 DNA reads TGTGCCAGCAAAGGGGGGGCTGAGACCCAGTACTTC. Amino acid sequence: CASKGGAETQYF.